Below, one TCR beta chain is given with its context. The antigen remains undetermined. Sequenced by immunoSEQ multiplex PCR; TCRdb stores in-frame clones only, minus some. The table has about 200,000 clones, over 80% seen once; the top ten hold around 5.5%. Germline CDR1 and CDR2: SGHNT and YENEEA. This CDR3 contains 14 residues. Losses at the gene ends were 4 bases for V and 8 bases for J; bases not matched to a gene: 3. The data belong to a study of cytomegalovirus exposure and HLA in healthy donors. Study-level findings and limits: The TCR clusters that emerged in the first cohort tended, a later analysis found, to co-occur in the 95 to 150 validation repertoires. A list of 150 or so TCR beta chains associated with cytomegalovirus was given. Rarity characterized most TCR sequences, yet some public TCRs appeared in many donors.

The gene calls are TRBV11-3 and TRBJ2-1, with 12 bases aligning to TRBD1. The TCR sequence derives from a woman aged 18-29 years in good health and CMV-seronegative. The sample comprised PBMCs. As DNA, the CDR3 is TGTGCCAGCAGCTCGGGACAGGGGGCATATGAGCAGTTCTTC. This gives the protein CASSSGQGAYEQFF.